This T cell receptor (beta chain) comes out of a study of control samples from healthy donors and cancer patients. Produced via immunoSEQ multiplex PCR; TCRdb's table is partial and in-frame only. The profile shows approximately 120,000 clones, 90% of them singletons. Germline CDR1 and CDR2: SGHTA and FQGNSA. The ends were cut back, 3 bases at V and 1 base at J, with 16 bases in the middle. The CDR3 runs 17 residues. This chain joins TRBV7-2 and TRBJ2-1; D might be TRBD1 (7 bases). The sequence was collected from a human donor in good health. The donor label of this sample is uncertain. Material: blood. The chain's CDR3 is CASSLGLRDRSYNEQFF. CDR3 DNA sequence: TGTGCCAGCAGCTTGGGACTCCGGGACAGATCCTACAATGAGCAGTTCTTC.